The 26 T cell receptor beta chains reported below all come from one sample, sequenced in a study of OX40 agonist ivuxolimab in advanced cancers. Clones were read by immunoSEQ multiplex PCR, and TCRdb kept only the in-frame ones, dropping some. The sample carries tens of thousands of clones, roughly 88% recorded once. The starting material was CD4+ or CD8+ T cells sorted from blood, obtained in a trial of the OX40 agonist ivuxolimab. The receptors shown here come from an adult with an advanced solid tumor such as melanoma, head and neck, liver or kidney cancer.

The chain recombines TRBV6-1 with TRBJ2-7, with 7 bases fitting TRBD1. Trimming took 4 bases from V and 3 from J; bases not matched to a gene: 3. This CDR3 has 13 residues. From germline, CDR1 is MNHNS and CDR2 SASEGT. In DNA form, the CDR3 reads TGTGCCAGCAGTGGGGACAGATACTACGAGCAGTACTTC. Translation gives CASSGDRYYEQYF.

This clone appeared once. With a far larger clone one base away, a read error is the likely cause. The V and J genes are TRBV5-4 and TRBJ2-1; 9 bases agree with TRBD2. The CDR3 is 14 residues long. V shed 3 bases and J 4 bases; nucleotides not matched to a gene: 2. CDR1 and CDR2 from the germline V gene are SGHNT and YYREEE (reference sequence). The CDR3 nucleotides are TGTGCCAGCAGCTCAGCGGGGGGTTACAATGAGCAGTTCTTC. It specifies CASSSAGGYNEQFF.

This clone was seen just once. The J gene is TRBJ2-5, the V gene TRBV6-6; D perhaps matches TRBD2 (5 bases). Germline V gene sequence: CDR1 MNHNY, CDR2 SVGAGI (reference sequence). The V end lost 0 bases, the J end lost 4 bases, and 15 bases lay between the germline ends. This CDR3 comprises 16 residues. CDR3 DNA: TGTGCCAGCAGTTACTCGTTTGGAGGCCTAGGAGAGACCCAGTACTTC. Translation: CASSYSFGGLGETQYF.

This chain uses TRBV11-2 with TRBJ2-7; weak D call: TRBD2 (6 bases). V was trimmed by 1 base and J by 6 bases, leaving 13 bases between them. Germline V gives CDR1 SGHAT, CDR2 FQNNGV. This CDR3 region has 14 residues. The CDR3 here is CASSLAGELREQYF. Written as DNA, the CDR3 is TGTGCCAGCAGCTTAGCGGGAGAGTTGCGCGAGCAGTACTTC.

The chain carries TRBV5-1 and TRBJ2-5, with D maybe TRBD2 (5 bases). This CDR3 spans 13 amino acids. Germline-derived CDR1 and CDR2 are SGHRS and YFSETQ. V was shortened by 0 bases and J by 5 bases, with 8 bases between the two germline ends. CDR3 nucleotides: TGCGCCAGCAGCTTGGGCGGGCTGGAGACCCAGTACTTC. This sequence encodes CASSLGGLETQYF.

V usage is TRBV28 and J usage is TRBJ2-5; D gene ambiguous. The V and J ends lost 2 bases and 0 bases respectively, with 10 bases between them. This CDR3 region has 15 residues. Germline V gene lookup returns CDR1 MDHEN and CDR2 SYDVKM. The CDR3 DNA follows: TGTGCCAGCAGTTTACAGAGGTCCTACCAAGAGACCCAGTACTTC. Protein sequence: CASSLQRSYQETQYF.

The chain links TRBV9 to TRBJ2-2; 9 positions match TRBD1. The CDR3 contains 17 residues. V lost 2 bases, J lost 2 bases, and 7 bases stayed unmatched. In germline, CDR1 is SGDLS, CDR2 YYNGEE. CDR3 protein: CASSVSSTGGNTGELFF. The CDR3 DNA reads TGTGCCAGCAGCGTTTCCTCGACAGGGGGTAACACCGGGGAGCTGTTTTTT.

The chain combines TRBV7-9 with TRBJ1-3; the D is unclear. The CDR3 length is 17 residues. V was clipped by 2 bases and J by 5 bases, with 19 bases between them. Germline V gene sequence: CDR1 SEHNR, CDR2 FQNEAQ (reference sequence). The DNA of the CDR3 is TGTGCCAGCAGCTTATCCGGGATAGGGCCATATAGAAACACCATATATTTT. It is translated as CASSLSGIGPYRNTIYF.

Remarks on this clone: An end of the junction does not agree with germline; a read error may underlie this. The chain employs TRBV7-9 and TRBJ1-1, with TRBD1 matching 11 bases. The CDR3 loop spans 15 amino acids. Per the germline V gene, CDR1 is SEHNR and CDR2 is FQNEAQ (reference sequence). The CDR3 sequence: CASSLPGTGGPEAFF. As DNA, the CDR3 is TGTGCCAGCAGCTTACCCGGGACAGGGGGACCTGAGGCTTTCTTT. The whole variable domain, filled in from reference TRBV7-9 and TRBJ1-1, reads DTGVSQNPRHKITKRGQNVTFRCDPISEHNRLYWYRQTLGQGPEFLTYFQNEAQLEKSRLLSDRFSAERPKGSFSTLEIQRTEQGDSAMYLCASSLPGTGGPEAFFGQGTRLTVV.

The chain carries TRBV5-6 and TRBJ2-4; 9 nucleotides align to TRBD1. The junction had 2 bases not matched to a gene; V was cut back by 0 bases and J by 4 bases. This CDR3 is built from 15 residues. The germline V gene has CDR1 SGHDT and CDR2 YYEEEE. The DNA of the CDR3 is TGTGCCAGCAGCTTGGGACAGGGGGTTAAAAACATTCAGTACTTC. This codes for CASSLGQGVKNIQYF.

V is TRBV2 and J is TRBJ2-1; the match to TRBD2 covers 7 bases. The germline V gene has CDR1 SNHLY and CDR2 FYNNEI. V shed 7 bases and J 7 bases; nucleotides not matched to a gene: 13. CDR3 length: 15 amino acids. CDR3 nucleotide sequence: TGTGCCAGCACCCCCGAGGGGAGGGCCATTAATGAGCAGTTCTTC. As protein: CASTPEGRAINEQFF.

As DNA, the CDR3 is TGTGCCAGCAGCCCCGGCGGGGAGCAGTACTTC. Encoded protein: CASSPGGEQYF. The chain is built from TRBV9 and TRBJ2-7; possible D gene TRBD2, 5 bases. The CDR3 extends over 11 amino acids. V lost 4 bases, J lost 7 bases, and 9 bases lay in between. From germline, CDR1 is SGDLS and CDR2 YYNGEE.

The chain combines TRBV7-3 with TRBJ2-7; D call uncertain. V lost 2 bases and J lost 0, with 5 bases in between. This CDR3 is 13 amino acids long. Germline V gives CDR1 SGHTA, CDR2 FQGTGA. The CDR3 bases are TGTGCCAGCAGCTTAGACGGCTCCTACGAGCAGTACTTC. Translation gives CASSLDGSYEQYF.

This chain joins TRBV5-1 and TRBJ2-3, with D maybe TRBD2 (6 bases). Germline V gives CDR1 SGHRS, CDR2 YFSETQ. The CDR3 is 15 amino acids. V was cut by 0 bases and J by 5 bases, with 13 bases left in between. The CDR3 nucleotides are TGCGCCAGCAGCTTGGTCGGGAGAGCAGTAGATACGCAGTATTTT. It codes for CASSLVGRAVDTQYF.

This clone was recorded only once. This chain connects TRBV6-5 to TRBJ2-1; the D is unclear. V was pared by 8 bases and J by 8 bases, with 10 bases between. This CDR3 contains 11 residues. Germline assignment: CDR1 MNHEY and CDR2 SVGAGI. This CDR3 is CASGPFDEQFF. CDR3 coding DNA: TGTGCCAGCGGGCCTTTTGATGAGCAGTTCTTC.

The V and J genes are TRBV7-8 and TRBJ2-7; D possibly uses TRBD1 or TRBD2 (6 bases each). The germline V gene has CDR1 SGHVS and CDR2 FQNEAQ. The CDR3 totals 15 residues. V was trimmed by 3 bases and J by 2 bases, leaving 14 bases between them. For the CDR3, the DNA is TGTGCCAGCAGCTTGCTGAGGCGGGACACCTACGAGCAGTACTTC. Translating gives CASSLLRRDTYEQYF.

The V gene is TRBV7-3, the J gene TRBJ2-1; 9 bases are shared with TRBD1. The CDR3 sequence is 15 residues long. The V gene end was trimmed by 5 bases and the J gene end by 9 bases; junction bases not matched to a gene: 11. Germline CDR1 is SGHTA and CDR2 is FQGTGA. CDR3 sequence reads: CASSLQGAFSTEQFF. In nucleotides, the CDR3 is TGTGCCAGCAGCCTACAGGGGGCGTTTTCGACTGAGCAGTTCTTC.

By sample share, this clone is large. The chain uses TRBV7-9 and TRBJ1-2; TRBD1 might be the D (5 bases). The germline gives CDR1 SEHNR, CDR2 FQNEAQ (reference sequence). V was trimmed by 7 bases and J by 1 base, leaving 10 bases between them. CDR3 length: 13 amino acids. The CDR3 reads CASTWGVNYGYTF. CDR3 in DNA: TGTGCCAGCACTTGGGGGGTTAACTATGGCTACACCTTC.

The CDR3 is CASSFGGEAFF. In DNA, the CDR3 is TGTGCCAGCAGCTTTGGGGGTGAAGCTTTCTTT. The rearrangement links TRBV11-2 to TRBJ1-1; a possible D gene is TRBD1 (5 bases). CDR1 SGHAT and CDR2 FQNNGV come from the germline V gene. The CDR3 extends over 11 amino acids. V was cut by 3 bases and J by 7 bases, with 6 bases left in between.

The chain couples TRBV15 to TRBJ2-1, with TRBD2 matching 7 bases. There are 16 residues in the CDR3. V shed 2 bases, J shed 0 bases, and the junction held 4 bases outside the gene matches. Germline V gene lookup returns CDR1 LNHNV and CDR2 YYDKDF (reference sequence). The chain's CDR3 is CATSRSLADSYNEQFF. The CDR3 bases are TGTGCCACCAGCAGAAGCCTAGCGGACTCCTACAATGAGCAGTTCTTC.

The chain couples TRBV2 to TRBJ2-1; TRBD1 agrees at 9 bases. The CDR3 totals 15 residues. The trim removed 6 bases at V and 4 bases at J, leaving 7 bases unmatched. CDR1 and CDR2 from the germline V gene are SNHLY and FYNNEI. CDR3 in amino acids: CASREGQGRYNEQFF. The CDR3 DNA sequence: TGTGCCAGCAGGGAGGGACAGGGAAGATACAATGAGCAGTTCTTC.

The DNA for the CDR3 is TGTGCCAGCAGTTACTCGAAGACAGGGGGCGGTGGCTACACCTTC. Translation gives CASSYSKTGGGGYTF. The chain carries TRBV6-6 and TRBJ1-2, with 10 bases identical to TRBD1. Per the germline V gene, CDR1 is MNHNY and CDR2 is SVGAGI (reference sequence). This CDR3 has 15 residues. The V gene end was trimmed by 0 bases and the J gene end by 7 bases; junction bases not matched to a gene: 5.

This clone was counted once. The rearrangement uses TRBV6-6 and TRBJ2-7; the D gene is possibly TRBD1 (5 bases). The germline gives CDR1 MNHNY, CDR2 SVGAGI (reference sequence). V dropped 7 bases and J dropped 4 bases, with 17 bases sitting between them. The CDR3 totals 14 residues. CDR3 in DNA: TGTGCCAGCACTAGTCGTGCTCCAGGGTACGAGCAGTACTTC. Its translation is CASTSRAPGYEQYF.

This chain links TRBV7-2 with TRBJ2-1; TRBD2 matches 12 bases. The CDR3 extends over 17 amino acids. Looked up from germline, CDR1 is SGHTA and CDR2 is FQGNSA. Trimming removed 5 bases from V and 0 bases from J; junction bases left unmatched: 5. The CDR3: CASSKTSGSHSYNEQFF. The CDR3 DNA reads TGTGCCAGCAGCAAGACTAGCGGGAGCCACTCCTACAATGAGCAGTTCTTC.

CDR3: CASSQGTSFYEQYF. The CDR3 DNA follows: TGCGCCAGCAGCCAAGGGACTAGTTTCTACGAGCAGTACTTC. The J gene is TRBJ2-7, the V gene TRBV4-1, with 7 bases lining up with TRBD2. V lost 1 base, J lost 3 bases, and 3 bases stayed unmatched. CDR1 is MGHRA, CDR2 YSYEKL, per germline. The CDR3 totals 14 residues.

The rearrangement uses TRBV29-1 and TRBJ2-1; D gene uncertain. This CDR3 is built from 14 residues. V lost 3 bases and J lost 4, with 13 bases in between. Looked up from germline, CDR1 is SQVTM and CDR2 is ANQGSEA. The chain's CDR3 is CSVDKLEGYNEQFF. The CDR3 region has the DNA TGCAGCGTTGACAAGTTGGAAGGGTACAATGAGCAGTTCTTC.